Reported below is one T cell receptor (beta chain). What this receptor recognizes is not known. No base quality values were provided; no much bigger clone lies one nucleotide off. The sample is drawn from a study of shared clonotypes between healthy human individuals (dated by TCRdb to between 2020 and 2021). Broadly, across the study: The cohort included a few men and two women between 18 and 49 years of age. Leukapheresis yielded between about 0.94 and 9.5 billion PBMCs per donor. For each donor, three plates each were used for CD4 naive and CD4 memory, two plates were used for CD8 naive, and one plate was used for CD8 memory. The study deeply sequenced blood TCR repertoires of roughly five healthy adults to estimate repertoire size and the extent of clonotype sharing between individuals. To increase sequencing depth and limit assay-specific biases, TCR repertoire library preparation and sequencing were carried out by different laboratories using diverse techniques.

Using the deep immunoSEQ assay, multiplex PCR amplified TCR CDR3 regions from genomic DNA. Extracted genomic DNA from each cell subset was distributed evenly across all wells of several immunoSEQ 96-well plates, and each plate was treated as a replicate. Each replicate PCR for sorted subsets received about 180 ng genomic DNA, equal to tens of thousands of T cell genomes. Purified libraries were quantified with a Qubit 3.0 fluorometer, sized on a Bioanalyzer 2100, and re-quantified with the KAPA Library Quantification kit. Each immunoSEQ 96-well plate was sequenced on its own single-read 150-cycle Illumina NextSeq 550 flow cell. Per the original workflow: Because the immunoSEQ output held only junctional sequences and lacked quality scores, the filtering could not match the filtering applied to full-length reads. To assign V/J genes and CDR3, sequences were annotated against IMGT germline references using PyIR, a Python wrapper for IgBLAST v1.9. Reads were removed for weak V/J assignments (E-value above 1e-6), missing CDR3, stop codons, out-of-frame junctions, or ambiguous translated residues. A V3J clonotype was defined by an identical inferred V gene, J gene, and CDR3 amino acid sequence. To compute the percentage overlap between repertoires, the number of shared unique clonotypes was divided by the size of the smaller repertoire. Three approaches were used to assess repertoire richness: RTK rarefaction, the Chao1 estimator, and Recon v2.1 estimates of unobserved clonotypes. For all TCRbeta clonotypes obtained by the gDNA method from several donors, generation probabilities were computed with OLGA. TCRdb obtained this table from immuneACCESS and retained in-frame rearrangements with V and J assigned. These tables miss some clones; where compared with another copy, unresolved V genes account for less than half of the shortfall, and the remainder is unexplained. V and J calls plus clone size are reproduced from that table; the DNA served to infer D and trimming. The sample data list under 2,000,000 clones, and less than 95% of these were observed just once. The ten most abundant clones make up more than 0.9% of the sample.

For the CD8 naive samples, CD45RO-negative cells were positively selected for CCR7, yielding a CD45RA+CCR7+ population from which TemRA cells were excluded. Donors were healthy HIV-negative adults with no recently reported acute infections or vaccinations. Only Caucasian adults living in Nashville, Tennessee, USA were represented among the donors. After blood collection by leukapheresis, PBMCs were isolated using Ficoll-Histopaque density gradient centrifugation and then cryopreserved in the vapor phase of liquid nitrogen. Analytical flow cytometry was used to check the purity and quantity of every magnetically sorted T cell population. Genomic DNA was isolated from every sorted fraction and measured by UV absorbance on a Nanodrop 2000c. Spanning cysteine to phenylalanine, the CDR3 consists of 15 amino acids. Of the read, only the CDR3 DNA is kept; its 45 bases are in frame from base 1. The germline V gene supplies CDR1 SGHAT and CDR2 FQNNGV. Clipping removes 3 bases from V and 4 bases from J, with 7 as the unmatched junction base count.

General findings and caveats noted by the study authors: Larger estimated clonotype richness was generally found for naive subsets than for memory subsets. Clonotypes shared by all four sorted-subset donors showed higher generation probabilities than non-shared clonotypes. Pairwise subsampling led to the expectation that sequencing depth would affect the degree of clonotype sharing among donors. Sharing across a few donors was observed for about 5% of naive CD4, over 3% of naive CD8, 2% to 2.5% of memory CD4, and roughly 0.4% of memory CD8 clonotypes. Sampling was restricted to blood, and TCR repertoires in tissues likely differ from the TCR repertoires found in blood. Even with the large sequencing depth, rarefaction of the sorted-subset datasets indicated that sequencing was incomplete. The genetic and exposure-history diversity represented was limited by the small number of donors.

The sample was naive CD8+ T cells sorted from blood. According to the study, the label for this sample's cell subset or site signals: CD45RA+CCR7+. The sequence links TRBV11-2 to TRBJ1-1, and TRBD1 aligns with 8 junction nucleotides. The receptor was isolated from a man in his late teens or twenties in good health. The sequenced DNA: TGTGCCAGCAGCTTGGGGAGGACAGGGCCCACTGAAGCTTTCTTT. Protein translation: CASSLGRTGPTEAFF. With all but the CDR3 taken from the reference TRBV11-2 and TRBJ1-1 genes, the full variable domain is: EAGVAQSPRYKIIEKRQSVAFWCNPISGHATLYWYQQILGQGPKLLIQFQNNGVVDDSQLPKDRFSAERLKGVDSTLKIQPAKLEDSAVYLCASSLGRTGPTEAFFGQGTRLTVV.